The entry that follows covers one T cell receptor beta chain sequence. As yet, its antigen is unknown. The CDR3 covers 15 residues. Germline V CDR1 and CDR2: MRHNA, SNTAGT. TCRdb reanalyzed the 5' RACE reads and collapses them to one entry per CDR3 protein, without DNA. The repertoire table contains more than 300,000 distinct CDR3 sequences. The sample comes from a study of monozygotic twins with inflammatory bowel disease. Study findings and constraints: IBD-affected twins scored below their healthy co-twins in TCRbeta diversity (inverse Simpson). Support was absent for any single strong signal or clonotype linked to IBD.

The sequencing sample was made of blood. This chain uses TRBV6-4 with TRBJ1-3; TCRdb outputs TRBD1, but without DNA this stays unchecked. This sequence originates from a human donor with ulcerative colitis or Crohn's disease, or a healthy co-twin of an affected twin (not recorded which). The CDR3 reads CASILRDRTGNTIYF.